The clone carrying this T cell receptor beta chain was seen more than once but under ten times. Its antigen is not known. Sequencing used cDNA as its template, made by extracting RNA and reverse transcribing it. Clones were sequenced by immunoSEQ multiplex PCR, and TCRdb holds only the in-frame ones, with some missing. The sample lists a few hundred thousand clones; approximately 45% were seen once. Germline V gene lookup returns CDR1 MNHNS and CDR2 SASEGT. The V end was cut by 1 base, the J end by 6 bases, with 12 bases between. The CDR3 length is 14 residues. The data were obtained in a study of CD8+ T cells in alopecia areata. Study overall: Those treated were given oral tofacitinib at 5 to 10 mg twice daily.

Overall study results and limits: Sequence data from scalp samples additionally include resident alphabeta T cells of normal skin. Normal scalp had lower clonality than lesional scalp, with alopecia totalis/universalis lesions showing this most strongly. Relative to mice, TCR sharing across patients was less clear, a difference possibly HLA-related.

Treatment described: oral pan-JAK inhibitor, 5-10 mg twice daily. Material: CD4+ T cells sorted from blood, obtained at roughly week 38, from a patient treated with tofacitinib. The sequence was collected from a human donor with alopecia areata. The chain links TRBV6-1 to TRBJ2-5; no firm D call. The CDR3 DNA sequence: TGTGCCAGCAGTGAAGGGTGGTCTACCCAGACCCAGTACTTC. It yields the protein CASSEGWSTQTQYF.